Here is one T cell receptor beta chain with its context. What it binds is not known. The treatment was: approximately nine-day PBMC culture with coronavirus spike peptide pools or control peptides (ViraFEST assay). This entry comes from a study of vaccination and CD4 T cells after COVID-19. Study results and limitations: Reactive clonotype counts went from median approximately 21 after infection to some 40 after vaccination, nonsignificantly.

Once obtained from cultured CD4+ T cells, the DNA was sequenced using the Oncomine TCR Beta short-read assay. MiXCR, run by TCRdb on the PCR reads, gives a single entry per CDR3 protein. The profile shows roughly 14,000 distinct CDR3 sequences, around half of them singletons. The CDR3 sequence is 14 residues long. V was shortened by 5 bases and J by 4 bases, with 14 bases between the two germline ends. CDR1 is KGHSH, CDR2 LQKENI, per germline. The gene calls are TRBV18 and TRBJ1-1; TRBD1 is a possible D gene (5 bases). The sequencing input was CD4+ T cells from blood, cultured in vitro. This TCR was sampled from a human donor who had recovered from COVID-19. DNA for the CDR3: TGTGCCAGCTCATGGGGCGATCTGGGCACTGAAGCTTTCTTT. It translates to CASSWGDLGTEAFF. Full variable domain (missing parts from reference TRBV18 and TRBJ1-1): NAGVMQNPRHLVRRRGQEARLRCSPMKGHSHVYWYRQLPEEGLKFMVYLQKENIIDESGMPKERFSAEFPKEGPSILRIQQVVRGDSAAYFCASSWGDLGTEAFFGQGTRLTVV.